This is a list of T cell receptor beta chains from one sample in a study of blood T cells in healthy people across ages. TCRdb used MiXCR to reprocess the 5' RACE reads, holding one entry per CDR3 protein. This sample carries over 600,000 distinct CDR3 sequences, approximately 53% of them seen once, and the ten largest clones take 20% to 30%. The sequencing input was blood. These receptors were obtained from a man aged 40-49 years in good health. Both conserved end residues are part of each CDR3. D genes are given only for firm matches. Not every row has a clone size; where given, it reads once, few, many or a size class.

clone_size	v_call	d_call	j_call	cdr3_aa	cdr3_nt
once	TRBV28	NA	TRBJ2-5	CASSFSVLAHNNEQYF	TGTGCCAGCAGTTTTTCTGTCCTAGCTCACAACAATGAGCAGTACTTC
NA	TRBV9	NA	TRBJ2-7	CASSAGLFWEQYF	TGTGCCAGCAGCGCAGGACTGTTTTGGGAGCAGTACTTC
NA	TRBV27	NA	TRBJ2-7	CASSLSGGLVYNEQYF	TGTGCCAGCAGTTTATCGGGTGGGCTAGTTTACAATGAGCAGTACTTC
NA	TRBV7-2	NA	TRBJ2-7	CASSLVAPQGYEQYF	TGTGCCAGCAGCTTAGTGGCACCACAGGGCTACGAGCAGTACTTC
NA	TRBV6-1	TRBD1	TRBJ1-2	CASGPGRGRSSYGYTF	TGTGCCAGCGGTCCGGGCAGGGGGCGATCCTCCTATGGCTACACCTTC
NA	TRBV6-4	TRBD1	TRBJ2-3	CTSSSGTGGDTQYF	TGTACCAGCAGTTCCGGGACAGGGGGAGATACGCAGTATTTT
NA	TRBV12-5	NA	TRBJ2-1	CASGSIPDSFVEQFF	TGTGCTAGTGGCTCAATCCCGGACAGTTTCGTTGAGCAGTTCTTC
few	TRBV28	NA	TRBJ2-7	CASRPPGQSSYEQYF	TGTGCCAGCAGACCTCCCGGACAAAGCTCCTACGAGCAGTACTTC
NA	TRBV15	TRBD1	TRBJ2-7	CTTSRSLGQLYEQYF	TGTACCACCAGCAGATCTCTGGGACAGCTCTACGAGCAGTACTTC
NA	TRBV28	NA	TRBJ2-5	CASTSGLGEQYF	TGTGCCAGCACATCAGGACTGGGGGAGCAGTACTTC
few	TRBV27	NA	TRBJ2-7	CATLQRGGNAYEQYF	TGTGCCACCCTCCAAAGGGGAGGAAATGCCTACGAGCAGTACTTC
few	TRBV28	NA	TRBJ2-3	CASTEPDSSTDTQYF	TGTGCCAGCACCGAACCGGACAGCTCCACAGATACGCAGTATTTT
NA	TRBV6-6	NA	TRBJ2-5	CASSYTRRETQYF	TGTGCCAGCAGTTACACCAGGCGGGAGACCCAGTACTTC
once	TRBV6-4	TRBD1	TRBJ2-3	CASSVGQGLTDTQYF	TGTGCCAGCAGTGTGGGACAGGGTCTGACAGATACGCAGTATTTT
NA	TRBV4-1	NA	TRBJ1-1	CASSQGREGEAFF	TGCGCCAGCAGCCAAGGAAGGGAGGGCGAAGCTTTCTTT
few	TRBV11-2	TRBD1	TRBJ1-6	CASSPTMGGGGSPLHF	TGTGCCAGCAGCCCCACCATGGGAGGGGGCGGATCACCCCTCCACTTT
NA	TRBV14	NA	TRBJ1-6	CASSQGLGSPLHF	TGTGCCAGCAGCCAAGGATTGGGCTCACCCCTCCACTTT
NA	TRBV28	TRBD1	TRBJ1-1	CASSHSGQGDTEAFF	TGTGCCAGCAGTCACTCCGGACAGGGTGACACTGAAGCTTTCTTT
NA	TRBV9	NA	TRBJ2-7	CASSVAGSRDYEQYF	TGTGCCAGCAGCGTAGCGGGCAGCCGAGACTACGAGCAGTACTTC
NA	TRBV10-3	TRBD2	TRBJ2-3	CASRLAGTHTTDTQYF	TGTGCCTCCAGACTAGCGGGGACCCACACCACAGATACGCAGTATTTT
NA	TRBV12-3/TRBV12-4	NA	TRBJ2-4	CASSLPRGSGNIQYF	TGTGCCAGCAGCCTCCCCCGGGGCTCGGGAAACATTCAGTACTTC
NA	TRBV10-3	TRBD1	TRBJ1-1	CAITRDRGGTEAFF	TGTGCCATCACCCGGGACAGGGGGGGAACTGAAGCTTTCTTT
NA	TRBV9	NA	TRBJ2-7	CASSASPTEQQYF	TGTGCCAGCAGCGCATCCCCCACAGAACAGCAGTACTTC
NA	TRBV20-1	TRBD2	TRBJ2-1	CSATRLAGVSSYNEQFF	TGCAGTGCTACCCGACTAGCGGGGGTCTCCTCCTACAATGAGCAGTTCTTC
NA	TRBV2	TRBD1	TRBJ1-2	CASSGPTGNYGYTF	TGTGCCAGCAGCGGCCCGACAGGGAACTATGGCTACACCTTC
NA	TRBV14	TRBD1	TRBJ2-5	CASSDTGGYQYF	TGTGCCAGCAGCGACACAGGGGGCTACCAGTACTTC
NA	TRBV6-1	NA	TRBJ2-7	CVSSERQNNEQYF	TGTGTCAGCAGTGAAAGGCAGAACAATGAGCAGTACTTC
NA	TRBV27	NA	TRBJ1-4	CASSTQTGGITKLFF	TGTGCCAGCAGTACGCAGACAGGAGGGATCACAAAACTGTTTTTT
once	TRBV5-6	NA	TRBJ2-1	CASSQNQVSWEQFF	TGTGCCAGCAGCCAGAACCAAGTGTCGTGGGAGCAGTTCTTC
NA	TRBV20-1	TRBD1	TRBJ1-5	CSAREPQGRGPQHF	TGCAGTGCTAGAGAGCCACAGGGGAGGGGGCCCCAGCATTTT
few	TRBV29-1	NA	TRBJ2-4	CSFDTGTDIQYF	TGCAGCTTTGACACGGGTACGGACATTCAGTACTTC
NA	TRBV28	NA	TRBJ1-6	CASLDLLPYNSPLHF	TGTGCCAGCTTGGACCTGCTTCCGTATAATTCACCCCTCCACTTT
NA	TRBV13	NA	TRBJ2-3	CASSRLSNHQVGDTQYF	TGTGCCAGCAGCCGACTGTCTAATCACCAGGTGGGAGATACGCAGTATTTT
few	TRBV29-1	TRBD1	TRBJ1-2	CSVDDRVGGYTF	TGCAGCGTTGACGACAGGGTGGGCGGCTACACCTTC
NA	TRBV2	TRBD1	TRBJ2-5	CATTGVGSETQYF	TGTGCAACGACAGGGGTGGGCTCAGAGACCCAGTACTTC
NA	TRBV28	TRBD1	TRBJ2-7	CASSSGQGLGEQYF	TGTGCCAGCAGTTCGGGACAGGGGCTGGGGGAGCAGTACTTC
NA	TRBV28	TRBD2	TRBJ2-7	CASSLEPSGFDYEQYF	TGTGCCAGCAGTTTAGAACCTAGCGGCTTCGACTACGAGCAGTACTTC
NA	TRBV28	TRBD2	TRBJ2-7	CASSLIGGLGAYEQYF	TGTGCCAGCAGTTTAATCGGGGGACTAGGGGCCTACGAGCAGTACTTC
few	TRBV20-1	TRBD2	TRBJ2-3	CSALRTSGTGTDTQYF	TGCAGTGCCCTTCGGACTAGCGGGACCGGCACAGATACGCAGTATTTT
NA	TRBV20-1	TRBD2	TRBJ2-2	CSARDWTLAGDWTGELFF	TGCAGTGCTAGAGATTGGACCTTGGCGGGGGATTGGACCGGGGAGCTGTTTTTT
NA	TRBV4-3	TRBD1	TRBJ1-4	CASRNFRQGGKLFF	TGCGCCAGCAGGAATTTCCGACAGGGCGGAAAACTGTTTTTT
NA	TRBV29-1	TRBD1	TRBJ1-2	CSAPLGQLNYGYTF	TGCAGCGCCCCACTGGGACAGTTAAACTATGGCTACACCTTC
NA	TRBV15	NA	TRBJ1-4	CATSRARGEEKLFF	TGTGCCACCAGCAGAGCAAGGGGGGAGGAAAAACTGTTTTTT
NA	TRBV18	NA	TRBJ2-2	CASSPEFRWEFPNTGELFF	TGTGCCAGCTCACCCGAGTTCCGTTGGGAATTCCCGAACACCGGGGAGCTGTTTTTT
NA	TRBV7-9	NA	TRBJ1-4	CASSGSGEPNEKLFF	TGTGCCAGCAGCGGATCAGGGGAACCTAATGAAAAACTGTTTTTT
NA	TRBV6-2/TRBV6-3	NA	TRBJ2-7	CARSYQELYEQYF	TGTGCCCGCAGTTACCAGGAGCTCTACGAGCAGTACTTC
once	TRBV9	NA	TRBJ2-1	CASSVGSRDPYNEQFF	TGTGCCAGCAGCGTAGGATCTCGGGACCCCTACAATGAGCAGTTCTTC
few	TRBV27	TRBD1	TRBJ2-7	CASGTVNSYEQYF	TGTGCCAGCGGGACAGTTAATTCCTACGAGCAGTACTTC
NA	TRBV20-1	NA	TRBJ1-2	CSARDQGRGYTF	TGCAGTGCTAGAGATCAAGGAAGAGGCTACACCTTC
NA	TRBV7-2	TRBD2	TRBJ2-3	CASSLMGLADTDTQYF	TGTGCCAGCAGCTTAATGGGTCTAGCGGACACAGATACGCAGTATTTT
few	TRBV20-1	TRBD1	TRBJ1-1	CSARAKQGANTEAFF	TGCAGTGCTAGAGCTAAACAGGGGGCTAACACTGAAGCTTTCTTT
NA	TRBV7-8	TRBD1	TRBJ1-2	CASSATDRGHGYTF	TGTGCCAGCAGCGCGACGGACAGGGGCCATGGCTACACCTTC
NA	TRBV27	TRBD1	TRBJ2-6	CASSLRGRVNSGANVLTF	TGTGCCAGCAGTTTAAGGGGGCGAGTTAACTCTGGGGCCAACGTCCTGACTTTC
NA	TRBV5-6	NA	TRBJ1-5	CASSLVVRGELVQPQHF	TGTGCCAGCAGCTTGGTAGTAAGGGGGGAGCTGGTTCAGCCCCAGCATTTT
NA	TRBV27	NA	TRBJ2-5	CASSLSPNGPLETQYF	TGTGCCAGCAGTTTATCGCCGAATGGGCCCCTGGAGACCCAGTACTTC